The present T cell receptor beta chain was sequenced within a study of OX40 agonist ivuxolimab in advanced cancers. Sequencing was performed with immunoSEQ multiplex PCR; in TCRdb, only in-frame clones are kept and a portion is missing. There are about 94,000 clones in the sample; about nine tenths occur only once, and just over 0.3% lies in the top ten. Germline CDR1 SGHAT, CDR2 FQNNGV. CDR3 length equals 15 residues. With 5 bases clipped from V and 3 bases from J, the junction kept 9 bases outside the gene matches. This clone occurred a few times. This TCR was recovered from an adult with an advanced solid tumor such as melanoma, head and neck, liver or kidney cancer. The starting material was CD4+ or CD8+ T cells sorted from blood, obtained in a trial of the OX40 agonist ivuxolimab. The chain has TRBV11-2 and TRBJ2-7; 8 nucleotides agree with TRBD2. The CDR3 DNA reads TGTGCCAGCAGCCCTAGACGGCTAGCGGGCTACGAGCAGTACTTC. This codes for CASSPRRLAGYEQYF.